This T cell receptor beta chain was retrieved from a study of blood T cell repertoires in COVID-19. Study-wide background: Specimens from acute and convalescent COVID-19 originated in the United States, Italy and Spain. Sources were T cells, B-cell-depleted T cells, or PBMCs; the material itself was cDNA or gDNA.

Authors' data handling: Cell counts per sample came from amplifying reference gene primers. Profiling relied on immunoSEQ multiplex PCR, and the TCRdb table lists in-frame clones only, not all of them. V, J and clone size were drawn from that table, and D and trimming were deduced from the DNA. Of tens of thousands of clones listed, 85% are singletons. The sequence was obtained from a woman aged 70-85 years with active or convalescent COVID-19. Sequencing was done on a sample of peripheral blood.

The CDR3 loop is CASSAQGFSGNTIYF. Here the CDR3 DNA reads TGTGCCAGCAGCGCACAGGGGTTCTCTGGAAACACCATATATTTT. The chain couples TRBV9 to TRBJ1-3, with TRBD1 matching over 7 bases. The CDR3 loop spans 15 amino acids. Germline CDR1 reads SGDLS; CDR2 reads YYNGEE. V was clipped by 3 bases and J by 0 bases; unmatched bases: 3.